This T cell receptor beta chain was profiled in a study of OX40 agonist ivuxolimab in advanced cancers. Study results and caveats: Relative to CD4+ cells, CD8+ T cells on average had more expanded clones.

Method: immunoSEQ multiplex PCR; TCRdb's copy keeps in-frame clones and lacks some. The sample gives fewer than 30,000 clones, under 90% of which show up once; roughly 32% is in the top ten. Notes on this clone: Its antigen is still unknown.

CDR1 is SGHDT and CDR2 is YYEEEE in the germline V gene. Between the trimmed V and J ends, which lost 4 bases and 4 bases, there was a span of 9 bases. This CDR3 comprises 12 residues. The receptor was derived from an adult with an advanced solid tumor such as melanoma, head and neck, liver or kidney cancer. The V gene is TRBV5-6, the J gene TRBJ2-7, with D perhaps matching TRBD1 (6 bases). The sample was CD4+ or CD8+ T cells sorted from blood, taken in a trial of the OX40 agonist ivuxolimab. This CDR3 is CASSVDRYEQYF. The CDR3 DNA follows: TGTGCCAGCAGCGTGGACAGATACGAGCAGTACTTC.